This TCR beta chain was sequenced during a study of control samples from healthy donors and cancer patients. From germline, CDR1 is SGHVS and CDR2 FNYEAQ. The CDR3 covers 21 residues. V shed 5 bases, J shed 0 bases, and the junction held 22 bases outside the gene matches. Using immunoSEQ multiplex PCR, the repertoire was profiled, and TCRdb retains in-frame clones only, with some absent. The sample has around 100,000 clones, 90% seen once. What was sequenced was blood. V gene TRBV7-6 combines with J gene TRBJ1-3, with 7 bases lining up with TRBD1. This receptor was taken from a woman aged 18 to 35 in good health. The CDR3 protein is CASSPPGAGGGPLNSGNTIYF. The CDR3 DNA sequence: TGTGCCAGCAGCCCCCCGGGGGCAGGGGGGGGACCCCTGAACTCTGGAAACACCATATATTTT.